This T cell receptor beta chain was sequenced during a study of circulating and synovial CD4+ cells in juvenile arthritis. Findings of the study overall: CPL and bulk CD4 samples differed at least tenfold in T cell genomes. Deeper sequencing increased measured overlap with synovial clonotypes. Bulk blood CD4 repertoires were more diverse than these.

As concerns this clone: As yet, its antigen is unknown.

This CDR3 is built from 15 residues. CDR1 is MDHEN, CDR2 SYDVKM, per germline. V shed 5 bases and J shed 1 base, with 14 bases lying between them. Donors were patients with active juvenile idiopathic arthritis. Using immunoSEQ multiplex PCR, the repertoire was profiled, and TCRdb retains in-frame clones only, with some absent. The repertoire has 36,000 or so clones, roughly 94% of them found once; the top ten carry 0.7%. The sample consisted of CD4+ T cells from blood. This sequence originates from a human donor with juvenile idiopathic arthritis. This rearrangement joins TRBV28 to TRBJ1-1, with D perhaps TRBD1 (5 bases). CDR3 amino acids: CASSGLVGGNTEAFF. Written as DNA, the CDR3 is TGTGCCAGCAGTGGGTTGGTGGGGGGGAACACTGAAGCTTTCTTT.